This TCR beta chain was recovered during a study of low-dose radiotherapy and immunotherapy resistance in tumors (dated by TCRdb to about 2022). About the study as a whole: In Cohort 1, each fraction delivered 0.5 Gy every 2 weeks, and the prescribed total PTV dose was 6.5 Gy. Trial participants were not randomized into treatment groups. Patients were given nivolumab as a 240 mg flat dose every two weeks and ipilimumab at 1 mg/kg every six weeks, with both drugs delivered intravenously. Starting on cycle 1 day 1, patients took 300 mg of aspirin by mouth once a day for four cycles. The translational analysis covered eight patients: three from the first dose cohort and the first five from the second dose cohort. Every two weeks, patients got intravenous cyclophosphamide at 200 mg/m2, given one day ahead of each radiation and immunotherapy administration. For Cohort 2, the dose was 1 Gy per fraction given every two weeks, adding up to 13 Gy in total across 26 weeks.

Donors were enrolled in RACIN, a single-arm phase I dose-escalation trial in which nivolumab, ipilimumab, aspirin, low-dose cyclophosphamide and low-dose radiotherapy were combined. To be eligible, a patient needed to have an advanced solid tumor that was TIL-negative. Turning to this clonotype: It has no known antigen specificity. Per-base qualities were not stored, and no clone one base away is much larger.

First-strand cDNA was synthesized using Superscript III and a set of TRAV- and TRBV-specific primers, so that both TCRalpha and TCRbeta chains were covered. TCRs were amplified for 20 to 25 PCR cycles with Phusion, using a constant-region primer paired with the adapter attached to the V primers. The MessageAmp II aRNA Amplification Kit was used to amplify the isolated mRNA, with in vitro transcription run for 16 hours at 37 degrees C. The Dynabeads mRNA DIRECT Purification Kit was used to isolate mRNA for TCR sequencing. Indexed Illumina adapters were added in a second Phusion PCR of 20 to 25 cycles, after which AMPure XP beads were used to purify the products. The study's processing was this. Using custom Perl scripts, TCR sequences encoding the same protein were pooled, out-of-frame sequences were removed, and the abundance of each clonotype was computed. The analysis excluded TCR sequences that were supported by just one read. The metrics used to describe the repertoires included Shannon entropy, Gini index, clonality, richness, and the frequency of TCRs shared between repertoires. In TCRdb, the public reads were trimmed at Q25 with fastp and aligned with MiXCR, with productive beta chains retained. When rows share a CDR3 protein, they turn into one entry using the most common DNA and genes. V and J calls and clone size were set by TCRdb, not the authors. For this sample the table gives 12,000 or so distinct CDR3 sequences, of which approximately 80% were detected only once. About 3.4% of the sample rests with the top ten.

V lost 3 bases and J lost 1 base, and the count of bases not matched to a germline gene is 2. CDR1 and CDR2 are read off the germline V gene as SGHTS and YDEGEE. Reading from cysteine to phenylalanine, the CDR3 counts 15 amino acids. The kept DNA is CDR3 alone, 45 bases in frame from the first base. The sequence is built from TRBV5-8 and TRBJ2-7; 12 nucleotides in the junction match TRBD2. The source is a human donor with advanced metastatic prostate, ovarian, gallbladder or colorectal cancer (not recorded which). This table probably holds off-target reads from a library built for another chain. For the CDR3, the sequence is CASSSGLAGSYEQYF. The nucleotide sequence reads TGTGCCAGCAGCTCAGGACTAGCGGGATCCTACGAGCAGTACTTC.